One and the same sample provided the 30 T cell receptor beta chains below, sequenced in a study of CD8+CD57+ T cells in acquired aplastic anemia. It was genomic DNA that served as the template for profiling TCR beta VDJ and CDR3. In TCRdb, the reads were re-called with MiXCR into one record per CDR3 protein. The sample yields around 68,000 distinct CDR3 sequences, roughly half seen once. What was sequenced was sorted CD4+, CD8+, or CD8+CD57+ T cells (not recorded which) from PBMCs. Receptors were obtained from a human donor in good health, serving as a control.

This clonotype was observed many times. V gene TRBV7-3 combines with J gene TRBJ1-2; TRBD1 matches at 9 bases. CDR3 length equals 21 residues. Germline V gene lookup returns CDR1 SGHTA and CDR2 FQGTGA. With 1 base clipped from V and 1 base from J, the junction kept 19 bases outside the gene matches. CDR3 DNA: TGTGCCAGCAGCTTAAAAGGAGAGGGAACCGGGACAGGGAAGAATAACTATGGCTACACCTTC. Protein: CASSLKGEGTGTGKNNYGYTF.

This chain links TRBV20-1 with TRBJ2-2; no definite D call. The CDR3 is 14 amino acids. Trimming removed 0 bases from V and 3 bases from J, with 8 bases in between. Germline V gene sequence: CDR1 DFQATT, CDR2 SNEGSKA (reference sequence). The CDR3, as DNA: TGCAGTGCTAGAGATTTTAGGGACACCGGGGAGCTGTTTTTT. Encoded protein: CSARDFRDTGELFF.

This clonotype appeared many times. The genes are TRBV2 and TRBJ2-1; 7 nucleotides line up with TRBD1. This CDR3 has 16 amino acids. The germline gives CDR1 SNHLY, CDR2 FYNNEI. The V segment lost 7 bases and the J segment 1 base; nucleotides outside the gene matches: 10. CDR3 loop: CASILGTDLSYNEQFF. The DNA of the CDR3 is TGTGCCAGCATCCTCGGGACAGACCTATCCTACAATGAGCAGTTCTTC.

The chain uses TRBV2 and TRBJ1-1; D ambiguous. V gave up 5 bases and J gave up 1 base, with 8 bases separating them. CDR1 and CDR2 from the germline V gene are SNHLY and FYNNEI. The CDR3 is 13 amino acids. CDR3 sequence reads: CASSWSENTEAFF. The CDR3 DNA is TGTGCCAGCAGTTGGTCCGAGAACACTGAAGCTTTCTTT.

This clonotype turned up a few times. The chain carries TRBV2 and TRBJ2-7; D call uncertain. CDR3 length equals 11 residues. Germline-derived CDR1 and CDR2 are SNHLY and FYNNEI. V was shortened by 4 bases and J by 4 bases, with 5 bases between the two germline ends. Here the CDR3 DNA reads TGTGCCAGCAGTGTAGATTACGAGCAGTACTTC. It specifies CASSVDYEQYF.

The genes are TRBV20-1 and TRBJ1-2; possibly TRBD1 for D (5 bases). The V and J ends lost 5 bases and 6 bases respectively, with 13 bases between them. CDR3 length equals 12 residues. CDR1 and CDR2 from the germline V gene are DFQATT and SNEGSKA (reference sequence). CDR3 nucleotides: TGCAGTGCTCTACGGGGCATCAATGGCTACACCTTC. Translated: CSALRGINGYTF.

This clonotype qualifies as medium-sized. The chain is built from TRBV7-2 and TRBJ1-2; D unclear. CDR1 SGHTA and CDR2 FQGNSA come from the germline V gene. CDR3 length equals 12 residues. V gave up 5 bases and J gave up 7 bases, with 11 bases separating them. The CDR3 DNA reads TGTGCCAGCAGCCCAGTGGCCCTTGGCTACACCTTC. This sequence encodes CASSPVALGYTF.

This clonotype has at least ten counts. The chain links TRBV13 to TRBJ2-3; 8 positions agree with TRBD2. The germline CDR1 and CDR2 sequences are PRHDT and FYEKMQ (reference sequence). Trimming at V came to 3 bases and at J to 2 bases, leaving 10 bases not matched to a gene. CDR3 length: 17 amino acids. The CDR3 loop is CASSFVLTSADTDTQYF. CDR3 DNA: TGTGCCAGCAGCTTCGTTCTGACTAGCGCCGACACAGATACGCAGTATTTT.

This clonotype was recorded at least ten times. The chain combines TRBV12-3 or TRBV12-4 with TRBJ2-7; 10 positions match TRBD1. J was trimmed by 0 bases and V by 5 bases; bases with no gene match: 7. There are 16 residues in the CDR3. CDR3 protein: CASSITRDRGSYEQYF. The CDR3 DNA reads TGTGCCAGCAGTATCACCCGGGACAGGGGCTCCTACGAGCAGTACTTC.

CDR3 loop: CATSRGDSSYEQYV. For the CDR3, the DNA is TGTGCCACCAGCAGGGGGGACAGTTCCTACGAGCAGTACGTC. The chain employs TRBV15 and TRBJ2-7; the match to TRBD1 covers 7 bases. This CDR3 is built from 14 residues. Trimming took 3 bases from V and 1 from J; bases not matched to a gene: 3. Germline CDR1 LNHNV, CDR2 YYDKDF (reference sequence).

This clonotype was observed many times. V usage is TRBV6-1 and J usage is TRBJ1-2; D might be TRBD1 (5 bases). Per the germline V gene, CDR1 is MNHNS and CDR2 is SASEGT. The CDR3 covers 15 residues. V lost 3 bases to trimming and J lost 8 bases, with 19 bases between them. CDR3 in DNA: TGTGCCAGCAGTGAGCCGCTTATCGGGGCTCAAGGCTACACCTTC. This gives the protein CASSEPLIGAQGYTF.

The chain combines TRBV7-3 with TRBJ2-1, with a tentative D call TRBD1 (6 bases). V was shortened by 3 bases and J by 0 bases, with 24 bases between the two germline ends. The germline V gene has CDR1 SGHTA and CDR2 FQGTGA. The length of the CDR3 is 20 residues. CDR3 loop: CASSFTRTARTASSYNEQFF. In DNA form, the CDR3 reads TGTGCCAGCAGCTTTACCCGAACTGCCCGGACAGCTAGCTCCTACAATGAGCAGTTCTTC.

In its sample, this clonotype was seen a few times. The chain links TRBV7-2 to TRBJ1-6; D not resolved. Germline assignment: CDR1 SGHTA and CDR2 FQGNSA. V was pared by 5 bases and J by 2 bases, with 4 bases between. The CDR3 has 13 amino acids. The CDR3 region is CASSLTYNSPLHF. The CDR3 coding sequence is TGTGCCAGCAGCCTAACCTATAATTCACCCCTCCACTTT.

This sequence joins TRBV7-9 and TRBJ1-3; D unresolved. The CDR3 covers 13 residues. Germline CDR1 and CDR2: SEHNR and FQNEAQ (reference sequence). The germline V and J ends were trimmed by 6 bases and 2 bases, with 8 bases remaining between them. CDR3 sequence (DNA): TGTGCCAGCAGGGAGGTGCCTGGAAACACCATATATTTT. This translates into CASREVPGNTIYF.

This clonotype occurred a few times. This may stem from a read error, because a much larger clone lies one nucleotide away. The chain links TRBV11-2 to TRBJ2-1; D perhaps matches TRBD2 (7 bases). There are 15 residues in the CDR3. The germline CDR1 and CDR2 sequences are SGHAT and FQNNGV. Trimming removed 7 bases at V and 2 bases at J, with 15 bases between. The CDR3 coding sequence is TGTGCCAGCACCCTGGGGGGGGCGCCCTACAATGAGCAGTTCTTC. Its translation is CASTLGGAPYNEQFF.

This clonotype was recorded at least ten times. The CDR3 here is CASSQGSSGSGNTIYF. The DNA of the CDR3 is TGTGCCAGCAGCCAAGGATCCAGTGGATCTGGAAACACCATATATTTT. V is TRBV3-1 and J is TRBJ1-3, with no clear D. CDR3 size: 16 residues. The germline V gene encodes CDR1 LGHDT and CDR2 YNNKEL (reference sequence). Deletions cut 1 base from V and 1 base from J, with 11 bases between.

V usage is TRBV2 and J usage is TRBJ2-7; 7 nucleotides align to TRBD1. The V segment lost 4 bases and the J segment 6 bases; nucleotides outside the gene matches: 6. Germline V CDR1 and CDR2: SNHLY, FYNNEI. The length of the CDR3 is 13 residues. The CDR3 loop reads CASSVQGISEQYF. The CDR3 region has the DNA TGTGCCAGCAGTGTACAGGGGATTAGCGAGCAGTACTTC.

The sample holds many counts of this clonotype. This chain connects TRBV6-6 to TRBJ2-5; no reliable D call. Deletions cut 5 bases from V and 4 bases from J, with 8 bases between. There are 12 residues in the CDR3. CDR1 and CDR2 (germline): MNHNY, SVGAGI (reference sequence). In nucleotides, the CDR3 is TGTGCCAGCAGTCCCCGTCTAGAGACCCAGTACTTC. Its translation: CASSPRLETQYF.

The gene calls are TRBV7-3 and TRBJ2-1; unclear D gene. The CDR3 runs 16 residues. Between the trimmed V and J ends, which lost 5 bases and 7 bases, there was a span of 21 bases. Per germline, CDR1 SGHTA and CDR2 FQGTGA. The DNA of the CDR3 is TGTGCCAGCAGCGGTGCCGTGGCCGAAGGATGGAATGAGCAGTTCTTC. It codes for CASSGAVAEGWNEQFF.

This clonotype was counted many times. V usage is TRBV7-4 and J usage is TRBJ1-4; TRBD1 is a possible D gene (5 bases). In germline, CDR1 is SGHVT, CDR2 SQSDAQ. V was trimmed by 5 bases and J by 5 bases, leaving 24 bases between them. The CDR3 has 18 residues. CDR3 loop: CASSKTNRIDGRNEKLFF. DNA for the CDR3: TGTGCCAGCAGCAAAACGAACAGGATCGACGGACGGAATGAAAAACTGTTTTTT.

The chain couples TRBV9 to TRBJ2-7, with 8 bases aligning to TRBD1. The CDR3 has 14 amino acids. The ends lost 6 bases at V and 4 bases at J; junction bases unmatched: 9. Looked up from germline, CDR1 is SGDLS and CDR2 is YYNGEE. For the CDR3, the DNA is TGTGCCAGCAACCAACAGGGGGGAAGTTACGAGCAGTACTTC. Protein product: CASNQQGGSYEQYF. Full variable domain (outside the CDR3, taken from reference TRBV9 and TRBJ2-7): DSGVTQTPKHLITATGQRVTLRCSPRSGDLSVYWYQQSLDQGLQFLIQYYNGEERAKGNILERFSAQQFPDLHSELNLSSLELGDSALYFCASNQQGGSYEQYFGPGTRLTVT.

The V and J genes are TRBV12-3 or TRBV12-4 and TRBJ2-2; 12 positions match TRBD2. The CDR3 loop spans 20 amino acids. V trimming: 1 base; J trimming: 0 bases; junction bases outside the gene matches: 9. The CDR3 coding sequence is TGTGCCAGCAGTTTAGATTCCGGGACTAGCGGGCGCTCGAACACCGGGGAGCTGTTTTTT. Translating gives CASSLDSGTSGRSNTGELFF.

The rearrangement links TRBV6-1 to TRBJ1-6; D perhaps matches TRBD1 (6 bases). Trimming pared 6 bases from V and 10 bases from J, leaving 19 bases between. CDR3 size: 15 residues. The V gene's germline CDR1 is MNHNS and CDR2 SASEGT. CDR3 loop: CASSELTGVRSPLHF. CDR3 bases: TGTGCCAGCAGCGAACTGACAGGTGTAAGGTCACCCCTCCACTTT.

This clonotype appeared a few times. The V gene is TRBV4-1, the J gene TRBJ2-7, with 10 positions matching TRBD1. Looked up from germline, CDR1 is MGHRA and CDR2 is YSYEKL. CDR3 length: 15 amino acids. V trimming: 0 bases; J trimming: 4 bases; junction bases outside the gene matches: 3. The CDR3 here is CASSQEGQGLYEQYF. The CDR3 region has the DNA TGCGCCAGCAGCCAAGAGGGACAGGGGTTATACGAGCAGTACTTC.

This clonotype was found many times. The genes are TRBV6-1 and TRBJ2-1; 10 bases line up with TRBD2. V trimming: 8 bases; J trimming: 3 bases; junction bases outside the gene matches: 4. The V gene's germline CDR1 is MNHNS and CDR2 SASEGT. This CDR3 spans 14 amino acids. The CDR3: CASFLAGGYNEQFF. CDR3 DNA: TGTGCCAGCTTTTTAGCGGGGGGCTACAATGAGCAGTTCTTC.

The chain has TRBV29-1 and TRBJ2-1, with D unclear. Between the trimmed V and J ends, which lost 7 bases and 8 bases, there was a span of 9 bases. Germline CDR1 SQVTM, CDR2 ANQGSEA. The CDR3 contains 10 residues. CDR3 in DNA: TGCAGCGGCTCGATCCATGAGCAGTTCTTC. It translates to CSGSIHEQFF.

J is TRBJ1-2 and V is TRBV7-9, with D perhaps TRBD1 (5 bases). V was cut by 2 bases and J by 3 bases, with 10 bases left in between. The CDR3 runs 14 residues. Germline V gene sequence: CDR1 SEHNR, CDR2 FQNEAQ (reference sequence). The CDR3: CASSLNGQYYGYTF. For the CDR3, the DNA is TGTGCCAGCAGCTTAAATGGACAATACTATGGCTACACCTTC.

The chain combines TRBV9 with TRBJ1-2; no definite D call. Germline CDR1 is SGDLS and CDR2 is YYNGEE. This CDR3 is built from 12 residues. The V end was cut by 4 bases, the J end by 6 bases, with 10 bases between. The CDR3, as DNA: TGTGCCAGCAGCCCCCGGCGGAATGGCTACACCTTC. Protein sequence: CASSPRRNGYTF.

For this clonotype: An end of the junction differs from the germline gene, which may be a read error. V and J are TRBV27 and TRBJ2-1; D call uncertain. Looked up from germline, CDR1 is MNHEY and CDR2 is SMNVEV (reference sequence). The CDR3 extends over 12 amino acids. CDR3 nucleotides: TGTGTCAGCAGTTCCGGCTACAATGAGCAGTTCTTC. It encodes CVSSSGYNEQFF.

The chain joins TRBV12-5 to TRBJ1-1, with a weak D call TRBD1 (6 bases). The CDR3 is 16 residues long. Trimming took 0 bases from V and 0 from J, leaving 11 bases between them. Germline V lookup: CDR1 LGHNT, CDR2 FRNRAP. CDR3 in amino acids: CASGLVQGRLNTEAFF. For the CDR3, the DNA is TGTGCTAGTGGTTTGGTACAGGGCAGGCTGAACACTGAAGCTTTCTTT.